This T cell receptor (beta chain) was found in a study of cytotoxic CD8 clonotypes in ibrutinib-treated CLL. Study-level information: Patient counts were around 11 relapsed/refractory, under 16 treatment-naive and around 17 IGHV unmutated. Average yields of approximately 230,000 productive templates and around 100,000 productive rearrangements characterized the samples.

Losses at the gene ends were 6 bases for V and 5 bases for J; bases not matched to a gene: 11. CDR3 size: 14 residues. Per germline, CDR1 SGHRS and CDR2 YFSETQ. This clone has a handful of counts. Its matching antigen is unknown. General study results and limits: Baseline-level clonality went beyond age-matched healthy donors and moved in step with circulating CD8+ T-cell counts. The clonality rise at ibrutinib response reflected private clonotype expansion.

Only in-frame clones appear in the TCRdb table, and some are missing; sequencing was by immunoSEQ multiplex PCR. The sample lists 50,000 or so clones, around 52% occurring once. Sequencing used PBMCs, obtained after 24 months of ibrutinib treatment. J is TRBJ2-7 and V is TRBV5-1, with 7 nucleotides matching TRBD1. This TCR was sampled from a human donor with chronic lymphocytic leukemia. The CDR3 protein is CASTEQGSGDEQYF. Here the CDR3 DNA reads TGCGCCAGCACCGAACAGGGGTCAGGAGACGAGCAGTACTTC.